This T cell receptor beta chain was obtained from a study of cytomegalovirus exposure and HLA in healthy donors (TCRdb year 2017). With respect to the entire study: In an earlier analysis of 587 of the donors, around 290 Gb of sequence data and 90 million to 120 million unique TCR beta sequences from about 179 million T cells were reported. Because of strong linkage in the cohort, roughly five DR-DQ haplotypes were treated as single units for association and clustering. Donor age, sex, ethnicity and CMV serostatus were compiled alongside the repertoire data. An early release covering approximately 600 HLA-typed donors comprised about 300 gigabases of sequencing data and around 80 million unique TCR sequences. Of the roughly 400 genotyped donors, around 81% fell in the genetic ancestry cluster associated with self-reported Caucasian donors. HLA typing included class I and class II loci at four-digit resolution. A separate validation cohort of 100 to 150 different subjects was used in addition to the roughly 700-subject first cohort. To predict cytomegalovirus infection status, the study brought together high-throughput TCR immunosequencing, statistical association of individual TCRs with disease status, and machine learning. Every discovery cohort repertoire had been produced on one sequencing platform. Typing coverage differed by locus: A, B, C, DRB1 and DQB1 were typed in roughly 620-630 donors, DQA1 in 500 to 550, DPA1 in 600 to 610, and DPB1 in 450 to 480. An earlier analysis of 587 of the donors used high-throughput TCR beta sequencing to judge whether each TCR beta V gene segment behaved as functional or pseudogenic. In the later analysis, no new phenotypic data were used to find candidate immune exposures; instead, reliance was placed on TCR beta sequences and their occurrence across donors. Using immunosequencing, the study profiled T cell repertoires from 500 to 800 subjects and related those repertoires to cytomegalovirus serostatus. The study aimed to test whether cataloging public T cell receptors could reveal signatures of past pathogen exposure. Among 300 to 500 genotyped donors of the cohort, an average of roughly 230,000 unique TCR beta nucleotide sequences was sequenced per donor, of which about 19% were non-productive. A later genetic analysis used genome-wide SNP genotypes for about 65% of the roughly 700 donors, treating that subset as a discovery cohort. A later analysis re-analyzed previously published TCR beta repertoires from roughly 690 donors and added high-resolution HLA genotyping to study TCR occurrence patterns.

On the study overall, not on this receptor specifically: Because counts were too low, roughly 17 rarely observed V segments, including chromosome 9 orphons, were left out of the earlier analysis of several hundred of the donors. V-gene and J-gene trimming of TCR beta chains was associated with a missense DCLRE1C variant in a later genetic analysis, and the association was replicated in an independent cohort. Because HLA typing was missing for some donors at each locus, association tests included only the typed subset. It was suggested by the authors that the approach could potentially be generalized to other disease states and immunological phenotypes. At a false discovery rate of 0.05, a later analysis linked under 20,000 TCR beta sequences to specific HLA alleles. When HLA alleles, especially DR and DQ, strongly co-occurred, TCR associations were difficult to assign to individual alleles. Cytomegalovirus status was reported to be diagnosed by the classifier with high specificity and sensitivity in both the original and validation cohorts. While some public TCRs were present in many individuals, most TCR sequences turned up only very rarely across donors. Several of the top co-occurrence clusters appeared to be linked to parvovirus B19, influenza, CMV and Epstein-Barr virus, according to a later analysis. The 87-base-pair reads could not distinguish some IMGT-functional V segments, including TRBV6-2 and TRBV6-3, so those segments were excluded. Three of the identified cytomegalovirus-associated TCR beta chains were confirmed in vitro to be specific for cytomegalovirus antigens. The only immune exposure information available for the cohort was CMV serostatus. According to a later analysis, most CMV-associated TCR beta chains appeared to be HLA-restricted, and the HLA associations seemed to be driven largely by CMV exposure. A cluster of highly shared sequence variants was judged likely to represent a technical artifact of the sequencing pipeline. This cohort had only TCR beta chains sequenced, and the lack of alpha or paired-chain data limited which features could be detected. In the study, around 160 TCR beta chains were listed as associated with cytomegalovirus. In a later analysis, HLA-associated TCR beta chains showed more clonal expansion and lower generation probabilities than non-associated chains that were equally common. A further reported finding was that TCR beta sequences accurately predicted the HLA-A and HLA-B alleles for most subjects in the first cohort. Sequencing depth was assumed to be roughly uniform across donors in the presence/absence analyses, though that assumption may not hold. Broadly in line with IMGT annotations, most TCR beta V segments showed up in productive rearrangements about 87% or about 30% of the time in an earlier analysis of 450 to 750 of the donors. In a later analysis, the rate of TCR association differed among HLA loci, with DRB1 alleles having the most associated TCRs and HLA-C alleles having the fewest. Linkage disequilibrium might explain the correlated functional status among segregating V segments, but an unknown experimental factor could not be ruled out. A later genetic analysis reported fewer N-insertions in productive TCRs among donors in an Asian-associated ancestry cluster than the roughly 700-donor mean.

Receptor libraries were prepared by the immunoSEQ multiplex PCR assay. A mixture of 60 forward primers for TCR Vbeta segments and 13 reverse primers for TCR Jbeta segments was used in the multiplex PCR. The CDR3 region of rearranged TCR beta genes was amplified from genomic DNA with a multiplex PCR assay. The Illumina HiSeq System was used to sequence the amplified TCR beta libraries as 87-base-pair reads. As for the authors' bioinformatics: A later analysis counted about 76 million unique TCR beta chains across the 650 to 700 repertoires, and some 11 million of these chains were shared by at least two donors. A nearest-neighbor algorithm error-corrected the raw reads and collapsed the reads into unique sequences, merging closely related sequences to remove PCR and sequencing errors. Alignment of CDR3 sequences to IMGT reference sequences was used to assign V, D and J gene segments. For a sequence to be retained, a match of at least six nucleotides to both a V gene segment and a J gene segment was required. A rearrangement was called productive if the CDR3 had no stop codons and remained in frame with V and J, and every other rearrangement was called non-productive. Following IMGT convention, CDR3 was defined as the stretch from the second conserved V-encoded cysteine to the conserved J-encoded phenylalanine. Sequences without an unambiguous match to a single V gene segment were excluded from the earlier analysis of about 600 of the donors. An earlier analysis of 550 to 650 of the donors classified V segments as functional when productive rearrangements were above 56.7% and as segregating when the standard deviation between donors was above 5%. A statistical classification framework was developed to diagnose cytomegalovirus status using the catalog of TCR beta chain sequences. In a later analysis, TCR nucleotide sequences were compared against IMGT/GENE-DB human TR gene sequences so that V and J genes could be assigned. A later analysis assigned CDR3 sequences and most-parsimonious VDJ recombination scenarios with the TCRdist pipeline. In a later analysis, every TCR beta chain was defined by the combination of its CDR3 amino acid sequence and its V-gene family, and reads without a unique V-gene family were dropped. As a way to deal with suspected cross-contamination and a sequencing artifact, a later analysis dropped more than 500 nucleotide sequences that were highly shared and had low generation probability. In a later analysis, a clonal expansion index was calculated for each public chain from normalized within-repertoire ranks of inferred template counts. In a later analysis, generation probabilities were computed using a VDJ recombination model fitted to out-of-frame rearrangements, and the results were checked against IGoR. In a later analysis, TCR-TCR, TCR-HLA and TCR-CMV co-occurrence was scored with hypergeometric tests, and a repertoire-size bias correction was applied to TCR pairs. To estimate false discovery rates, a later analysis permuted the HLA or CMV assignments 20 times. In a later analysis, co-occurring TCRs were grouped using DBSCAN, with TCRdist sequence similarity added in when clustering inside HLA-allele-positive subsets. For co-occurrence clustering, repertoires with fewer than 30,000 or more than 120,000 public chains were excluded, along with 5 or 6 repertoires with anomalous nucleotide sharing. What TCRdb holds here is the immuneACCESS table cut down to in-frame rearrangements. Part of the clones is not present; checked against another copy, under half of the missing clones reflect an unresolved V gene, and the others are unexplained. V, J and clone size are those of that table, while D and trimming were read from the DNA. Here the sample has about 150,000 clones; roughly 80% occur a single time. 3% of the sample is in the top ten clones.

The germline V gene encodes CDR1 SGDLS and CDR2 YYNGEE. CDR3 length: 21 amino acids, cysteine to phenylalanine. Left in the record is the CDR3 DNA by itself, 63 bases read in frame from the first base. The germline V and J ends show losses of 4 bases and 0 bases respectively, and no gene match explains 17 bases of the junction. In total, 666 healthy bone marrow donors made up the cohort. All cohort members were sampled while nominally healthy, although unrecorded immune exposures were likely present. The donor tested CMV seropositive and was one of the 289 seropositive cohort members. A peripheral blood sample was provided by each donor, and peripheral blood mononuclear cells were used for TCR beta sequencing. Genomic DNA was extracted from the blood cell samples with the Qiagen DNeasy Blood Extraction Kit. This clone was detected a few times. There is no known antigen for this receptor. The sample holds no much larger clone one base away, and base qualities are not on file.

The sequence was obtained from a man aged 40-49 years in good health and CMV-seropositive. Rearrangement joined TRBV9 to TRBJ2-2; the junction holds 11 bases that match TRBD2. The sequencing input was PBMCs. The sequence in DNA is TGTGCCAGCAGCATACCGAAGACTAGCGGGATTCCCACCGCGAACACCGGGGAGCTGTTTTTT. This is translated as CASSIPKTSGIPTANTGELFF.